Presented here are 6 T cell receptor beta chains from one specimen sequenced in a study of cytomegalovirus exposure and HLA in healthy donors. Both 60 Vbeta primers and 13 Jbeta primers went into the PCR. The assay was immunoSEQ multiplex PCR, and TCRdb's table has in-frame clones only and misses some. Of approximately 220,000 clones in the sample, approximately 80% were seen once. The material sequenced was PBMCs. All receptors come from a girl aged 2-9 years in good health and CMV-seronegative.

The chain couples TRBV6-5 to TRBJ1-2; perhaps TRBD1 as D (5 bases). Trimming took off 0 bases at V and 10 bases at J, with 12 bases between the two ends. The CDR3 length is 13 residues. Germline-derived CDR1 and CDR2 are MNHEY and SVGAGI. As DNA, the CDR3 is TGTGCCAGCAGTTACTCTTTCAGGGCCCACTACACCTTC. Encoded protein: CASSYSFRAHYTF.

The genes are TRBV11-3 and TRBJ2-1, with a tentative D call TRBD1 (6 bases). The CDR3 is 16 residues long. V lost 5 bases and J lost 0, with 14 bases in between. The germline V gene encodes CDR1 SGHNT and CDR2 YENEEA. CDR3 sequence reads: CASSQRTATSYNEQFF. The CDR3 nucleotides read TGTGCCAGCAGCCAGAGGACAGCTACCTCCTACAATGAGCAGTTCTTC. Supplemented by reference TRBV11-3 and TRBJ2-1, the full variable domain reads EAGVVQSPRYKIIEKKQPVAFWCNPISGHNTLYWYLQNLGQGPELLIRYENEEAVDDSQLPKDRFSAERLKGVDSTLKIQPAELGDSAVYLCASSQRTATSYNEQFFGPGTRLTVL.

CDR3 in amino acids: CASSGIEFYGYTF. The CDR3 DNA is TGTGCCAGCAGTGGAATCGAGTTCTATGGCTACACCTTC. V gene TRBV2 combines with J gene TRBJ1-2; D call uncertain. V was cut by 4 bases and J by 4 bases, with 10 bases left in between. The V gene's germline CDR1 is SNHLY and CDR2 FYNNEI. CDR3 length: 13 residues.

The chain links TRBV19 to TRBJ2-6; D unresolved. The V end was cut by 3 bases, the J end by 4 bases, with 10 bases between. The CDR3 runs 15 residues. The germline CDR1 and CDR2 sequences are LNHDA and SQIVND (reference sequence). CDR3: CASSIPGWGANVLTF. Here the CDR3 DNA reads TGTGCCAGTAGTATTCCAGGTTGGGGGGCCAACGTCCTGACTTTC. The full variable domain, rest sourced from reference TRBV19 and TRBJ2-6, is DGGITQSPKYLFRKEGQNVTLSCEQNLNHDAMYWYRQDPGQGLRLIYYSQIVNDFQKGDIAEGYSVSREKKESFPLTVTSAQKNPTAFYLCASSIPGWGANVLTFGAGSRLTVL.

The table lists this clone with a few counts. The rearrangement joins TRBV18 to TRBJ2-7; no reliable D call. This CDR3 is built from 12 residues. Germline-derived CDR1 and CDR2 are KGHSH and LQKENI. Trimming pared 3 bases from V and 4 bases from J, leaving 7 bases between. In DNA form, the CDR3 reads TGTGCCAGCTCACCTCTCGGGTACGAGCAGTACTTC. Translation gives CASSPLGYEQYF.

The chain employs TRBV4-1 and TRBJ2-7, with TRBD1 matching over 7 bases. Unmatched junction bases numbered 3, after V lost 1 base and J lost 3 bases. CDR1 and CDR2 (germline): MGHRA, YSYEKL. The CDR3 is 14 residues long. The CDR3 region has the DNA TGCGCCAGCAGCCAAGTGGACAGGTTCTACGAGCAGTACTTC. Its translation: CASSQVDRFYEQYF.